Following are 32 T cell receptor beta chains from one sample sequenced in a study of shared clonotypes between healthy human individuals. Some clones are missing from TCRdb's copy, which holds only in-frame ones; the method was immunoSEQ multiplex PCR. The repertoire holds just under 350,000 clones, with less than 75% as singletons. The sequenced sample was memory CD4+ T cells sorted from blood. Regarding subset: CD45RA-negative fraction. These receptors were taken from a man aged 25 to 40 in good health.

V is TRBV5-8 and J is TRBJ2-7; D uncertain. V was clipped by 4 bases and J by 6 bases, with 17 bases between them. Germline V gene sequence: CDR1 SGHTS, CDR2 YDEGEE. CDR3 length: 14 residues. DNA of the CDR3: TGTGCCAGCAGCCCCGTACGCGGTTTGCCCGAGCAGTACTTC. Translation: CASSPVRGLPEQYF. The complete variable domain, with remaining parts taken from reference TRBV5-8 and TRBJ2-7, reads EAGVTQSPTHLIKTRGQQATLRCSPISGHTSVYWYQQALGLGLQFLLWYDEGEERNRGNFPPRFSGRQFPNYSSELNVNALELEDSALYLCASSPVRGLPEQYFGPGTRLTVT.

The chain is built from TRBV5-5 and TRBJ2-2; TRBD1 might be the D (6 bases). Trimming cost V 4 bases and J 5 bases, with 15 bases left between them. CDR3 size: 15 residues. Germline CDR1 reads SGHKS; CDR2 reads YYEKEE (reference sequence). The CDR3 region has the DNA TGTGCCAGCAGCCTAGAACAGGGTGATACCGGGGAGCTGTTTTTT. As protein: CASSLEQGDTGELFF.

The chain is built from TRBV5-4 and TRBJ2-5; a weak D match, TRBD1 (5 bases). Germline values: CDR1 SGHNT, CDR2 YYREEE (reference sequence). V shed 4 bases and J shed 2 bases, with 18 bases lying between them. This CDR3 has 16 amino acids. CDR3 in amino acids: CASSPPPQGAQETQYF. The CDR3 DNA sequence: TGTGCCAGCAGCCCCCCGCCGCAGGGCGCACAAGAGACCCAGTACTTC.

The gene calls are TRBV2 and TRBJ1-6; the match to TRBD1 covers 7 bases. The CDR3 length is 15 residues. The V segment lost 4 bases and the J segment 6 bases; nucleotides outside the gene matches: 6. Germline-derived CDR1 and CDR2 are SNHLY and FYNNEI. The CDR3 nucleotides read TGTGCCAGCAGTGGAAGACAGGGAGGTAATTCACCCCTCCACTTT. Translating gives CASSGRQGGNSPLHF.

At least ten counts were recorded for this clone. The rearrangement uses TRBV7-9 and TRBJ2-5; D gene unclear. Trimming stripped 6 bases from V and 2 bases from J, with 13 bases between. This CDR3 contains 14 residues. CDR1 is SEHNR, CDR2 FQNEAQ, per germline (reference sequence). CDR3: CASSPRLGQETQYF. The CDR3 DNA reads TGTGCCAGCAGTCCCCGGCTTGGTCAAGAGACCCAGTACTTC.

This clone was observed a single time. The chain joins TRBV7-9 to TRBJ2-7, with 7 positions matching TRBD1. CDR3 size: 13 residues. V trimming: 5 bases; J trimming: 2 bases; junction bases outside the gene matches: 3. Germline V CDR1 and CDR2: SEHNR, FQNEAQ (reference sequence). In DNA, the CDR3 is TGTGCCAGCAGCCTCCAGGGGGCCTACGAGCAGTACTTC. It codes for CASSLQGAYEQYF.

This clone was found once. The chain employs TRBV6-5 and TRBJ2-3; 8 bases line up with TRBD1. V shed 6 bases and J 4 bases; nucleotides not matched to a gene: 9. Germline lookup yields CDR1 MNHEY and CDR2 SVGAGI. This CDR3 contains 15 residues. The CDR3 DNA follows: TGTGCCAGCAGGCTAGGACAGGGTAGCGCAGATACGCAGTATTTT. Protein product: CASRLGQGSADTQYF.

The chain employs TRBV19 and TRBJ2-7; 11 positions match TRBD1. The trim removed 5 bases at V and 6 bases at J, leaving 9 bases unmatched. The CDR3 covers 15 residues. In germline, CDR1 is LNHDA, CDR2 SQIVND (reference sequence). The CDR3: CASSLDPGQGVEQYF. CDR3 bases: TGTGCCAGTAGTTTGGACCCGGGACAGGGGGTCGAGCAGTACTTC. Variable domain in full (rest from reference TRBV19 and TRBJ2-7): DGGITQSPKYLFRKEGQNVTLSCEQNLNHDAMYWYRQDPGQGLRLIYYSQIVNDFQKGDIAEGYSVSREKKESFPLTVTSAQKNPTAFYLCASSLDPGQGVEQYFGPGTRLTVT.

The chain couples TRBV5-1 to TRBJ2-1, with D unclear. The CDR3 is 14 amino acids. Per germline, CDR1 SGHRS and CDR2 YFSETQ. Trimming stripped 0 bases from V and 2 bases from J, with 6 bases between. In nucleotides, the CDR3 is TGCGCCAGCAGCTTGGAAGGCGCCTACAATGAGCAGTTCTTC. It specifies CASSLEGAYNEQFF.

The V call is TRBV2, the J call TRBJ2-7; 12 bases fit TRBD1. Germline lookup yields CDR1 SNHLY and CDR2 FYNNEI. The CDR3 has 14 residues. The ends lost 6 bases at V and 1 base at J; junction bases unmatched: 1. The CDR3 region is CASRGQGASYEQYF. Written as DNA, the CDR3 is TGTGCCAGCAGGGGACAGGGGGCTTCCTACGAGCAGTACTTC. The full variable domain, rest sourced from reference TRBV2 and TRBJ2-7, is EPEVTQTPSHQVTQMGQEVILRCVPISNHLYFYWYRQILGQKVEFLVSFYNNEISEKSEIFDDQFSVERPDGSNFTLKIRSTKLEDSAMYFCASRGQGASYEQYFGPGTRLTVT.

V gene TRBV5-1 combines with J gene TRBJ2-2; 10 bases agree with TRBD2. Germline CDR1 reads SGHRS; CDR2 reads YFSETQ. V was pared by 9 bases and J by 3 bases, with 8 bases of the junction left unmatched. This CDR3 has 15 residues. CDR3 sequence (DNA): TGCGCCACTTCGCGGCTAGCGGGAGACACCGGGGAGCTGTTTTTT. The encoded protein is CATSRLAGDTGELFF.

The chain links TRBV5-1 to TRBJ1-1; 8 bases match TRBD1. Germline loops: CDR1 SGHRS, CDR2 YFSETQ. V lost 1 base and J lost 1; bases outside the gene matches: 6. The CDR3 spans 16 residues. CDR3 region: CASSLSRDRRNTEAFF. CDR3 DNA sequence: TGCGCCAGCAGCTTGTCTCGGGACAGGAGGAACACTGAAGCTTTCTTT.

The rearrangement joins TRBV28 to TRBJ1-1, with 7 positions matching TRBD1. The CDR3 runs 13 residues. The ends lost 7 bases at V and 4 bases at J; junction bases unmatched: 6. Germline CDR1 MDHEN, CDR2 SYDVKM. CDR3 residues: CASTFEGATEAFF. For the CDR3, the DNA is TGTGCCAGCACCTTCGAGGGGGCCACTGAAGCTTTCTTT.

The V call is TRBV2, the J call TRBJ2-3; possibly TRBD1 or TRBD2 for D (5 bases each). Germline CDR1 SNHLY, CDR2 FYNNEI. V dropped 11 bases and J dropped 0 bases, with 15 bases sitting between them. The CDR3 totals 14 residues. The CDR3 DNA is TGTGCCGGCGGTGGGACGGTTAGCACAGATACGCAGTATTTT. Translating it yields CAGGGTVSTDTQYF.

The chain combines TRBV6-1 with TRBJ1-2; 7 nucleotides agree with TRBD1. This CDR3 contains 14 residues. V shed 5 bases and J 4 bases; nucleotides not matched to a gene: 7. The V gene's germline CDR1 is MNHNS and CDR2 SASEGT. In DNA, the CDR3 is TGTGCCAGCAGTCCGGAGACAGGGTCCTATGGCTACACCTTC. Translated, it gives CASSPETGSYGYTF.

J is TRBJ1-6 and V is TRBV5-5; D gene ambiguous. V lost 0 bases, J lost 8 bases, and 6 bases lay in between. This CDR3 region has 13 residues. Germline CDR1 SGHKS, CDR2 YYEKEE (reference sequence). The CDR3 sequence: CASSLALDSPLHF. CDR3 coding DNA: TGTGCCAGCAGCTTGGCTCTGGATTCACCCCTCCACTTT.

V usage is TRBV11-2 and J usage is TRBJ2-1, with 14 bases fitting TRBD2. CDR3 length: 15 residues. The V segment lost 4 bases and the J segment 6 bases; nucleotides outside the gene matches: 2. Looked up from germline, CDR1 is SGHAT and CDR2 is FQNNGV. CDR3 loop: CASSSGTSGSNEQFF. CDR3 DNA: TGTGCCAGCAGCTCCGGGACTAGCGGGAGCAATGAGCAGTTCTTC. Combining the CDR3 with reference TRBV11-2 and TRBJ2-1 gives the whole variable domain EAGVAQSPRYKIIEKRQSVAFWCNPISGHATLYWYQQILGQGPKLLIQFQNNGVVDDSQLPKDRFSAERLKGVDSTLKIQPAKLEDSAVYLCASSSGTSGSNEQFFGPGTRLTVL.

The chain combines TRBV7-3 with TRBJ1-1, with D tentatively TRBD1 (5 bases). CDR1 is SGHTA and CDR2 is FQGTGA in the germline V gene. Trimming left V 2 bases short and J 5 bases short, with 15 bases between. The CDR3 spans 15 residues. This CDR3 reads CASSLEHGRVTEAFF. The CDR3 coding sequence is TGTGCCAGCAGCTTAGAGCATGGCAGGGTGACTGAAGCTTTCTTT.

The rearrangement links TRBV30 to TRBJ1-4; tentatively, D is TRBD1 (6 bases). Looked up from germline, CDR1 is GTSNPN and CDR2 is SVGIG (reference sequence). The V end was cut by 2 bases, the J end by 7 bases, with 14 bases between. This CDR3 is built from 14 residues. CDR3 in DNA: TGTGCCTGGAGTACGGGGGGGCACGGTGAAAAACTGTTTTTT. Its protein product is CAWSTGGHGEKLFF.

V gene TRBV5-5 combines with J gene TRBJ1-5, with D uncertain. Trimming shortened V by 1 base and J by 3 bases, and 23 bases separated the two germline ends. This CDR3 region has 19 residues. The germline V gene has CDR1 SGHKS and CDR2 YYEKEE (reference sequence). Written as DNA, the CDR3 is TGTGCCAGCAGCTTGCGGTATCCGGGGAACGGGCAAACCAATCAGCCCCAGCATTTT. Amino acids: CASSLRYPGNGQTNQPQHF.

This rearrangement joins TRBV6-5 to TRBJ2-7; 11 bases align to TRBD1. Losses at the gene ends were 4 bases for V and 1 base for J; bases not matched to a gene: 3. Germline values: CDR1 MNHEY, CDR2 SVGAGI. This CDR3 contains 15 residues. CDR3 residues: CASSFGDRGSYEQYF. CDR3 DNA: TGTGCCAGCAGTTTCGGGGACAGGGGGTCCTACGAGCAGTACTTC.

The chain links TRBV7-9 to TRBJ1-5; the D is unclear. Deletions cut 1 base from V and 0 bases from J, with 7 bases between. This CDR3 has 15 residues. CDR1 is SEHNR, CDR2 FQNEAQ, per germline (reference sequence). CDR3 sequence (DNA): TGTGCCAGCAGCTTAGAGGGTTATAGCAATCAGCCCCAGCATTTT. Translation gives CASSLEGYSNQPQHF.

The CDR3 loop is CASSLPPGQNTGELFF. In DNA, the CDR3 is TGTGCCAGCAGCTTACCCCCAGGGCAGAACACCGGGGAGCTGTTTTTT. The rearrangement joins TRBV5-4 to TRBJ2-2, with D tentatively TRBD1 (5 bases). CDR3 length: 16 residues. Between the trimmed V and J ends, which lost 2 bases and 1 base, there was a span of 12 bases. Germline assignment: CDR1 SGHNT and CDR2 YYREEE (reference sequence). The variable domain in full, completed from reference TRBV5-4 and TRBJ2-2, reads ETGVTQSPTHLIKTRGQQVTLRCSSQSGHNTVSWYQQALGQGPQFIFQYYREEENGRGNFPPRFSGLQFPNYSSELNVNALELDDSALYLCASSLPPGQNTGELFFGEGSRLTVL.

This clone has a handful of counts. The chain has TRBV9 and TRBJ2-3; TRBD2 agrees at 7 bases. Unmatched junction bases numbered 6, after V lost 0 bases and J lost 5 bases. The CDR3 covers 15 residues. CDR1 is SGDLS, CDR2 YYNGEE, per germline. CDR3 protein: CASSVEAGVIDTQYF. CDR3 in DNA: TGTGCCAGCAGCGTAGAGGCGGGAGTGATAGATACGCAGTATTTT.

The chain carries TRBV19 and TRBJ2-3; TRBD2 matches 12 bases. CDR1 and CDR2 (germline): LNHDA, SQIVND (reference sequence). J lost 6 bases, V lost 1 base, and 5 bases had no gene match. The CDR3 has 16 amino acids. In nucleotides, the CDR3 is TGTGCCAGTAGTATAGGGCTAGCGGGAGGGTTGGATACGCAGTATTTT. This gives the protein CASSIGLAGGLDTQYF.

The CDR3 region is CAWRRASGREEQYF. DNA of the CDR3: TGTGCCTGGAGACGGGCTAGCGGGAGAGAAGAGCAGTACTTC. The chain couples TRBV30 to TRBJ2-7, with 10 bases fitting TRBD2. Germline lookup yields CDR1 GTSNPN and CDR2 SVGIG (reference sequence). Losses at the gene ends were 3 bases for V and 7 bases for J; bases not matched to a gene: 9. CDR3 size: 14 residues.

The V gene is TRBV6-4, the J gene TRBJ2-1; TRBD2 agrees at 9 bases. Unmatched junction bases numbered 4, after V lost 4 bases and J lost 9 bases. This CDR3 comprises 13 residues. The germline V gene has CDR1 MRHNA and CDR2 SNTAGT. This CDR3 reads CASSGQAGGEQFF. CDR3 nucleotides: TGTGCCAGCAGTGGACAAGCGGGAGGTGAGCAGTTCTTC.

The chain couples TRBV5-1 to TRBJ2-2; unclear D gene. The CDR3 spans 11 residues. With 5 bases removed from V and 6 bases from J, the gap between germline ends came to 5 bases. Germline CDR1 is SGHRS and CDR2 is YFSETQ. CDR3 region: CASRRAGELFF. The CDR3, as DNA: TGCGCCAGCAGACGGGCCGGGGAGCTGTTTTTT.

The rearrangement joins TRBV5-1 to TRBJ1-1, with a tentative D call TRBD1 (5 bases). V lost 0 bases and J lost 3, with 12 bases in between. The CDR3 runs to 15 residues. Germline-derived CDR1 and CDR2 are SGHRS and YFSETQ. The CDR3 sequence: CASSLAPGGDTEAFF. For the CDR3, the DNA is TGCGCCAGCAGCTTGGCGCCGGGGGGTGACACTGAAGCTTTCTTT.

The chain links TRBV5-6 to TRBJ2-7; D tentatively reads TRBD1 or TRBD2 (5 bases each). CDR1 SGHDT and CDR2 YYEEEE come from the germline V gene. The CDR3 is made up of 14 amino acids. The V end was cut by 0 bases, the J end by 6 bases, with 13 bases between. CDR3 DNA: TGTGCCAGCAGCTTGGTGGGGGAGCGGTTCGAGCAGTACTTC. It is translated as CASSLVGERFEQYF.

DNA for the CDR3: TGCAGCGTTCCTCTAGCGGGAGTCGGAGATACGCAGTATTTT. This gives the protein CSVPLAGVGDTQYF. The gene calls are TRBV29-1 and TRBJ2-3, with TRBD2 matching 10 bases. CDR3 size: 14 residues. Germline V gives CDR1 SQVTM, CDR2 ANQGSEA. The J segment lost 5 bases and the V segment lost 5 bases, leaving 7 bases of the junction unmatched.

The sample holds a few counts of this clone. J is TRBJ2-7 and V is TRBV7-2, with 11 bases matching TRBD1. CDR1 SGHTA and CDR2 FQGNSA come from the germline V gene. V shed 3 bases and J 3 bases; nucleotides not matched to a gene: 1. This CDR3 has 14 amino acids. The CDR3 region has the DNA TGTGCCAGCAGCTTGGGACAGGGGGTCTACGAGCAGTACTTC. Protein sequence: CASSLGQGVYEQYF.